The rows below give T cell receptor beta chains drawn from one sample of a study of neurological immune-mediated disorders. MiXCR, run by TCRdb on the 5' RACE reads, gives a single entry per CDR3 protein. The table has tens of thousands of distinct CDR3 sequences, 10% seen once. Sequencing input: PBMCs. The receptors derive from a woman aged 60 to 75 with HTLV-1-associated myelopathy (HAM/TSP). CDR3s include the opening cysteine and the closing phenylalanine or tryptophan. A D gene is named only where the DNA matches it firmly. Expanded clones are given a class, and other clones once, few, many or no size at all.

j_gene | v_gene | abundance | d_gene | CDR3aa | CDR3nt
TRBJ2-7 | TRBV7-8 | many | NA | CASSPTTVSSYEQYF | TGTGCCAGCAGCCCAACGACAGTGAGTTCCTACGAGCAGTACTTC
TRBJ2-7 | TRBV20-1 | many | NA | CSASRDTREQYF | TGCAGTGCTAGCCGGGACACACGAGAGCAGTACTTC
TRBJ2-7 | TRBV6-1 | many | NA | CASSHDINSYEQYF | TGTGCCAGCAGTCACGACATCAATTCCTACGAGCAGTACTTC
TRBJ1-2 | TRBV5-6 | many | NA | CASSLDGSGYGYTF | TGTGCCAGCAGCTTGGACGGGTCTGGGTATGGCTACACCTTC
TRBJ2-3 | TRBV20-1 | many | TRBD2 | CSATGPEAGGRVTDTQYF | TGCAGTGCCACCGGACCAGAAGCGGGGGGGCGGGTCACAGATACGCAGTATTTT
TRBJ2-5 | TRBV5-1 | many | TRBD2 | CASSLAAGVEETQYF | TGCGCCAGCAGCTTGGCCGCGGGGGTGGAAGAGACCCAGTACTTC
TRBJ2-7 | TRBV20-1 | many | NA | CSARDLSGRAYEQYF | TGCAGTGCTAGAGACCTTTCTGGCAGGGCCTACGAGCAGTACTTC
TRBJ2-1 | TRBV20-1 | many | NA | CSAHKASNSYNEQFF | TGCAGTGCTCATAAGGCATCGAACTCCTACAATGAGCAGTTCTTC
TRBJ1-1 | TRBV7-2 | many | NA | CASSLEPGWDTEAFF | TGTGCCAGCAGCTTAGAACCCGGATGGGACACTGAAGCTTTCTTT
TRBJ1-2 | TRBV20-1 | many | TRBD1 | CSALETGVSGYTF | TGCAGTGCTCTTGAAACAGGGGTCTCTGGCTACACCTTC
TRBJ1-4 | TRBV7-9 | many | NA | CASSLWAGMGTNEKLFF | TGTGCCAGCAGCTTATGGGCAGGGATGGGAACTAATGAAAAACTGTTTTTT
TRBJ2-1 | TRBV7-7 | many | NA | CASSSKEGTEQFF | TGTGCCAGCAGCTCCAAGGAGGGCACTGAGCAGTTCTTC
TRBJ2-4 | TRBV20-1 | NA | NA | CSARDQGGYKNIQYF | TGCAGTGCTAGAGATCAGGGGGGGTACAAAAACATTCAGTACTTC
TRBJ2-1 | TRBV20-1 | medium-sized | NA | CSARVTGVSGAYNEQFF | TGCAGTGCTAGAGTGACGGGGGTCTCGGGGGCTTACAATGAGCAGTTCTTC
TRBJ2-3 | TRBV6-5 | many | TRBD1 | CASSPPGQGPDTQYF | TGTGCCAGCAGTCCCCCCGGACAGGGCCCAGATACGCAGTATTTT
TRBJ1-2 | TRBV20-1 | many | NA | CSATGNYGYTF | TGCAGTGCCACCGGGAACTATGGCTACACCTTC
TRBJ2-2 | TRBV6-1 | many | NA | CASRELTNTGELFF | TGTGCCAGCAGAGAACTGACGAACACCGGGGAGCTGTTTTTT
TRBJ1-2 | TRBV10-3 | many | TRBD1 | CAISDRVGGYTF | TGTGCCATCTCCGACAGGGTCGGAGGCTACACCTTC
TRBJ2-5 | TRBV3-1 | many | TRBD2 | CASSRGKLAGQETQYF | TGTGCCAGCAGCCGAGGGAAACTAGCGGGACAAGAGACCCAGTACTTC
TRBJ2-1 | TRBV20-1 | many | TRBD2 | CSARDLAGAYNEQFF | TGCAGTGCTAGAGATCTAGCGGGGGCTTACAATGAGCAGTTCTTC
TRBJ1-1 | TRBV5-1 | many | NA | CASSFESISLGTEAFF | TGCGCCAGCAGCTTCGAATCCATCAGCCTGGGCACTGAAGCTTTCTTT
TRBJ2-5 | TRBV7-9 | few | TRBD1 | CASSSGQAPETQYF | TGTGCCAGCAGCTCGGGACAGGCCCCAGAGACCCAGTACTTC
TRBJ2-1 | TRBV20-1 | many | TRBD2 | CSARDPVGTSTVF | TGCAGTGCTAGAGACCCGGTTGGGACTAGCACAGTCTTC
TRBJ2-3 | TRBV7-9 | many | TRBD2 | CASSASRGLAGGGHTQYF | TGTGCCAGCAGCGCTAGTCGGGGACTAGCGGGGGGCGGACATACGCAGTATTTT
TRBJ1-2 | TRBV5-1 | many | TRBD1 | CASSLASGQGGDGYTF | TGCGCCAGCAGCTTGGCCTCTGGACAGGGAGGAGATGGCTACACCTTC
TRBJ2-3 | TRBV6-2/TRBV6-3 | NA | NA | CASSYVGDTQYF | TGTGCCAGCAGTTACGTGGGAGATACGCAGTATTTT
TRBJ1-6 | TRBV20-1 | many | TRBD1 | CSARADREDSPLHF | TGCAGTGCTAGAGCGGACAGGGAAGATTCACCCCTCCACTTT
TRBJ2-3 | TRBV20-1 | medium-sized | TRBD1 | CSAATGGFADTQYF | TGCAGTGCCGCGACAGGGGGATTTGCAGATACGCAGTATTTT
TRBJ1-1 | TRBV6-5 | many | NA | CASSYGGSSMNTEAFF | TGTGCCAGCAGTTATGGTGGGTCTAGCATGAACACTGAAGCTTTCTTT
TRBJ2-3 | TRBV3-1 | many | NA | CASSRTPDGEDTDTQYF | TGTGCCAGCAGCCGAACCCCGGACGGGGAGGACACAGATACGCAGTATTTT
TRBJ1-2 | TRBV20-1 | medium-sized | TRBD1 | CSASNDRGNYGYTF | TGCAGTGCTAGTAACGACAGGGGCAACTATGGCTACACCTTC
TRBJ2-3 | TRBV5-1 | many | NA | CASSLNIGPNTDTQYF | TGCGCCAGCAGCTTGAATATCGGGCCAAACACAGATACGCAGTATTTT
TRBJ1-4 | TRBV20-1 | many | NA | CSARDFLQGYEKLFF | TGCAGTGCTAGAGATTTTCTACAGGGCTATGAAAAACTGTTTTTT
TRBJ2-7 | TRBV2 | many | TRBD2 | CASSVGLAGLYEQYF | TGTGCCAGCAGTGTGGGACTAGCGGGGTTGTACGAGCAGTACTTC
TRBJ2-7 | TRBV20-1 | many | TRBD1 | CSARRGQGVYEQYF | TGCAGTGCTAGGAGGGGACAGGGGGTTTACGAGCAGTACTTC
TRBJ1-1 | TRBV6-5 | medium-sized | NA | CASREGGYTEAFF | TGTGCCAGCAGAGAAGGGGGTTACACTGAAGCTTTCTTT
TRBJ1-1 | TRBV20-1 | many | NA | CSARGGGTEAFF | TGCAGTGCTAGAGGGGGTGGCACTGAAGCTTTCTTT
TRBJ1-1 | TRBV5-1 | many | NA | CASSLVLGGRTEAFF | TGCGCCAGCAGCTTGGTGCTCGGAGGGCGCACTGAAGCTTTCTTT
TRBJ2-1 | TRBV2 | NA | NA | CASGAGAAHNEQFF | TGTGCCAGCGGTGCGGGGGCCGCGCACAATGAGCAGTTCTTC
TRBJ1-2 | TRBV10-3 | medium-sized | NA | CAISPSGALGGYTF | TGTGCCATCAGTCCGAGCGGGGCCTTGGGTGGCTACACCTTC
TRBJ1-2 | TRBV16 | many | NA | CASSQFTSTGGYTF | TGTGCCAGCAGCCAATTCACCAGCACGGGTGGCTACACCTTC